This T cell receptor (beta chain) was captured by sequencing in a study of monozygotic twins with inflammatory bowel disease. Looked up from germline, CDR1 is PRHDT and CDR2 is FYEKMQ (reference sequence). The CDR3 consists of 15 residues. Template switching incorporated UMIs with a 6-nucleotide sample barcode. Reprocessing the 5' RACE reads, TCRdb reports a single entry for every CDR3 protein and omits DNA. The sample includes about 210,000 distinct CDR3 sequences. This chain connects TRBV13 to TRBJ1-3; no DNA is available, so the TRBD1 call from TCRdb remains unchecked. The sequenced material came from blood. The sequence derives from a human donor with ulcerative colitis or Crohn's disease, or a healthy co-twin of an affected twin (not recorded which). This chain's CDR3 is CASSSSGASGNTIYF.